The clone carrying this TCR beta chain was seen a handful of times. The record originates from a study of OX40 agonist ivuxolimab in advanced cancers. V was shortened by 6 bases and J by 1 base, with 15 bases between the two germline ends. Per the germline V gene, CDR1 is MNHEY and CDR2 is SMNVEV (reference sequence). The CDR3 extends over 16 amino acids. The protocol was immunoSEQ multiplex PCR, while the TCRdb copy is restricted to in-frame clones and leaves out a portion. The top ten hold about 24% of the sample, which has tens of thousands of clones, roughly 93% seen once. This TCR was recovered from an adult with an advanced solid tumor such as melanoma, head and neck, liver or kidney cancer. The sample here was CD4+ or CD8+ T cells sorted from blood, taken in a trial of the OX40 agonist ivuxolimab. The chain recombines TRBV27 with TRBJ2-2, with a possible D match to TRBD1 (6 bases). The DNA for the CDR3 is TGTGCCAGCAGCCCCCCGCAGGGGATGAACACCGGGGAGCTGTTTTTT. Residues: CASSPPQGMNTGELFF.